The 18 T cell receptor beta chains given below trace back to one sample, sequenced in a study of human T cells and chemical hapten exposure. Time point here: healthy volunteer bleed at 6 weeks. Total RNA extraction was carried out from unfractionated whole blood. From the RACE reads, TCRdb called clonotypes with MiXCR, one entry per CDR3 protein. The sample yields 70,000 to 85,000 distinct CDR3 sequences, roughly 8.7% seen once. Sample: whole blood. The source of these receptors is a male donor in good health. Some clones in this sample may be carry-over from other donors' samples.

This clonotype was detected many times. The chain uses TRBV7-6 and TRBJ2-2; D uncertain. Germline CDR1 SGHVS, CDR2 FNYEAQ. Trimming removed 5 bases from V and 6 bases from J, with 7 bases in between. This CDR3 comprises 12 residues. CDR3 region: CASSTDAGELFF. CDR3 sequence (DNA): TGTGCCAGCAGCACCGATGCCGGGGAGCTGTTTTTT.

This clonotype was detected ten times or more. The rearrangement uses TRBV18 and TRBJ2-1; D is uncertain. Germline loops: CDR1 KGHSH, CDR2 LQKENI. The CDR3 spans 12 residues. Trimming left V 3 bases short and J 4 bases short, with 4 bases between. The CDR3: CASSPGYNEQFF. CDR3 DNA sequence: TGTGCCAGCTCACCTGGGTACAATGAGCAGTTCTTC. Complete variable domain (other parts from reference TRBV18 and TRBJ2-1): NAGVMQNPRHLVRRRGQEARLRCSPMKGHSHVYWYRQLPEEGLKFMVYLQKENIIDESGMPKERFSAEFPKEGPSILRIQQVVRGDSAAYFCASSPGYNEQFFGPGTRLTVL.

This clonotype occurred a few times. This chain's CDR3 is CASSLSVRSYGYTF. The DNA of the CDR3 is TGTGCCAGCAGTTTATCAGTACGCTCCTATGGCTACACCTTC. The V call is TRBV27, the J call TRBJ1-2, with D unresolved. Germline values: CDR1 MNHEY, CDR2 SMNVEV (reference sequence). V was shortened by 0 bases and J by 4 bases, with 9 bases between the two germline ends. This CDR3 has 14 amino acids.

This clonotype was picked up many times. The rearrangement uses TRBV6-2 or TRBV6-3 and TRBJ1-5; no clear D gene. From germline, CDR1 is MNHEY and CDR2 SVGEGT. The CDR3 is 18 residues long. Trimming left V 0 bases short and J 1 base short, with 16 bases between. The DNA of the CDR3 is TGTGCCAGCAGTTACTCGAAGGTTAACGGGTCCAGCAATCAGCCCCAGCATTTT. Amino acid sequence: CASSYSKVNGSSNQPQHF.

This clonotype showed up just a few times. The chain couples TRBV5-6 to TRBJ1-1; 8 bases align to TRBD1. Trimming at V came to 2 bases and at J to 3 bases, leaving 6 bases not matched to a gene. Per the germline V gene, CDR1 is SGHDT and CDR2 is YYEEEE. The CDR3 spans 15 residues. The DNA for the CDR3 is TGTGCCAGCAGCTTACCGGGACAGGCGGACACTGAAGCTTTCTTT. Translated, it gives CASSLPGQADTEAFF.

This chain joins TRBV5-1 and TRBJ2-1, with TRBD1 matching 7 bases. There are 15 residues in the CDR3. With V trimmed by 1 base and J by 3 bases, 4 bases remained unmatched. Germline V gives CDR1 SGHRS, CDR2 YFSETQ. CDR3 region: CASSLTGVDYNEQFF. The CDR3 DNA follows: TGCGCCAGCAGCTTGACAGGGGTTGACTACAATGAGCAGTTCTTC.

This clonotype occurred a few times. This sequence joins TRBV20-1 and TRBJ2-7; 12 bases match TRBD2. The CDR3 has 15 residues. The germline V gene has CDR1 DFQATT and CDR2 SNEGSKA (reference sequence). J gave up 1 base and V 8 bases, and 9 bases lay outside the gene matches. CDR3 in DNA: TGCAGTAGCAGACGGACTAGCGGGAATTCCTACGAGCAGTACTTC. This encodes CSSRRTSGNSYEQYF.

The gene calls are TRBV11-2 and TRBJ2-7, with TRBD2 matching over 13 bases. This CDR3 is 15 amino acids long. V lost 5 bases and J lost 4; bases outside the gene matches: 5. Germline CDR1 and CDR2: SGHAT and FQNNGV. The DNA for the CDR3 is TGTGCCAGCAGCCCGAGACTAGCGGGAGGTTACGAGCAGTACTTC. Protein sequence: CASSPRLAGGYEQYF.

In this sample, this clonotype turned up a few times. This chain uses TRBV11-2 with TRBJ1-1; D may be TRBD1 (6 bases). CDR3 length equals 17 residues. V was shortened by 5 bases and J by 2 bases, with 21 bases between the two germline ends. Germline CDR1 reads SGHAT; CDR2 reads FQNNGV. CDR3 sequence reads: CASSHSRDKAVNTEAFF. CDR3 DNA sequence: TGTGCCAGCAGCCATAGCCGGGACAAGGCCGTTAACACTGAAGCTTTCTTT.

This clonotype occurred many times. The chain uses TRBV5-1 and TRBJ2-4; the match to TRBD2 covers 12 bases. Germline CDR1 reads SGHRS; CDR2 reads YFSETQ. This CDR3 contains 17 residues. Trimming at V came to 2 bases and at J to 3 bases, leaving 6 bases not matched to a gene. The CDR3 loop is CASSLLAGGMGKNIQYF. CDR3 DNA sequence: TGCGCCAGCAGCTTACTAGCGGGAGGAATGGGCAAAAACATTCAGTACTTC.

The chain has TRBV7-3 and TRBJ2-2; D is ambiguous. The CDR3 sequence is 13 residues long. V lost 2 bases and J lost 6, with 7 bases in between. Germline loops: CDR1 SGHTA, CDR2 FQGTGA. DNA of the CDR3: TGTGCCAGCAGCTTAGTAGGGTCCGGGGAGCTGTTTTTT. Its translation: CASSLVGSGELFF.

This rearrangement joins TRBV25-1 to TRBJ1-1, with 7 bases aligning to TRBD1. The CDR3 consists of 15 residues. Per the germline V gene, CDR1 is MGHDK and CDR2 is SYGVNS. V was clipped by 2 bases and J by 1 base; unmatched bases: 4. The CDR3 sequence is CASSERTGANTEAFF. The DNA of the CDR3 is TGTGCCAGCAGTGAACGAACAGGGGCGAACACTGAAGCTTTCTTT.

The table lists this clonotype with many counts. The chain joins TRBV7-9 to TRBJ2-7, with no clear D. V lost 7 bases to trimming and J lost 6 bases, with 19 bases between them. The CDR3 totals 14 residues. Germline V gene lookup returns CDR1 SEHNR and CDR2 FQNEAQ (reference sequence). For the CDR3, the DNA is TGTGCCAGCACCCTAGGCTCGGGTGCTGGCGAGCAGTACTTC. Its translation: CASTLGSGAGEQYF.

The table lists this clonotype with a few counts. The rearrangement uses TRBV5-1 and TRBJ1-6; D unresolved. This CDR3 spans 15 amino acids. Trimming took 1 base from V and 10 from J, leaving 15 bases between them. Looked up from germline, CDR1 is SGHRS and CDR2 is YFSETQ. CDR3 amino acids: CASSLTGSGASPLHF. CDR3 nucleotides: TGCGCCAGCAGCTTGACCGGGTCTGGAGCGTCACCCCTCCACTTT. Combining the CDR3 with reference TRBV5-1 and TRBJ1-6 gives the whole variable domain KAGVTQTPRYLIKTRGQQVTLSCSPISGHRSVSWYQQTPGQGLQFLFEYFSETQRNKGNFPGRFSGRQFSNSRSEMNVSTLELGDSALYLCASSLTGSGASPLHFGNGTRLTVT.

The chain couples TRBV11-2 to TRBJ2-1; possible D gene TRBD2, 6 bases. Trimming stripped 1 base from V and 7 bases from J, with 17 bases between. This CDR3 is 16 amino acids long. CDR1 and CDR2 (germline): SGHAT, FQNNGV. DNA for the CDR3: TGTGCCAGCAGCTTAGTGTTTCTCGGAGGGGAGAATGAGCAGTTCTTC. Amino acid sequence: CASSLVFLGGENEQFF.

The CDR3 DNA reads TGTGCCAGCAGCCTAATGGGAACGACCGGGGAGCTGTTTTTT. Translating gives CASSLMGTTGELFF. This chain links TRBV2 with TRBJ2-2; D not certain. The V gene lost 6 bases and the J gene lost 5 bases, with 13 bases spanning the gap. Per the germline V gene, CDR1 is SNHLY and CDR2 is FYNNEI. The CDR3 length is 14 residues.

Many counts were recorded for this clonotype. The chain has TRBV7-6 and TRBJ2-3; D gene ambiguous. The CDR3 is 15 amino acids. V was cut by 2 bases and J by 3 bases, with 12 bases left in between. CDR1 is SGHVS, CDR2 FNYEAQ, per germline. The CDR3 sequence: CASSLQPDGTDTQYF. The CDR3 nucleotides read TGTGCCAGCAGCTTACAGCCCGATGGGACAGATACGCAGTATTTT.

V gene TRBV18 combines with J gene TRBJ2-4; perhaps TRBD1 as D (5 bases). The CDR3 covers 20 residues. V was clipped by 1 base and J by 1 base, with 23 bases between them. The germline CDR1 and CDR2 sequences are KGHSH and LQKENI. In nucleotides, the CDR3 is TGTGCCAGCTCACCACGAGAGTTCAGGGTCTATCCTGGCGCCAAAAACATTCAGTACTTC. It is translated as CASSPREFRVYPGAKNIQYF.